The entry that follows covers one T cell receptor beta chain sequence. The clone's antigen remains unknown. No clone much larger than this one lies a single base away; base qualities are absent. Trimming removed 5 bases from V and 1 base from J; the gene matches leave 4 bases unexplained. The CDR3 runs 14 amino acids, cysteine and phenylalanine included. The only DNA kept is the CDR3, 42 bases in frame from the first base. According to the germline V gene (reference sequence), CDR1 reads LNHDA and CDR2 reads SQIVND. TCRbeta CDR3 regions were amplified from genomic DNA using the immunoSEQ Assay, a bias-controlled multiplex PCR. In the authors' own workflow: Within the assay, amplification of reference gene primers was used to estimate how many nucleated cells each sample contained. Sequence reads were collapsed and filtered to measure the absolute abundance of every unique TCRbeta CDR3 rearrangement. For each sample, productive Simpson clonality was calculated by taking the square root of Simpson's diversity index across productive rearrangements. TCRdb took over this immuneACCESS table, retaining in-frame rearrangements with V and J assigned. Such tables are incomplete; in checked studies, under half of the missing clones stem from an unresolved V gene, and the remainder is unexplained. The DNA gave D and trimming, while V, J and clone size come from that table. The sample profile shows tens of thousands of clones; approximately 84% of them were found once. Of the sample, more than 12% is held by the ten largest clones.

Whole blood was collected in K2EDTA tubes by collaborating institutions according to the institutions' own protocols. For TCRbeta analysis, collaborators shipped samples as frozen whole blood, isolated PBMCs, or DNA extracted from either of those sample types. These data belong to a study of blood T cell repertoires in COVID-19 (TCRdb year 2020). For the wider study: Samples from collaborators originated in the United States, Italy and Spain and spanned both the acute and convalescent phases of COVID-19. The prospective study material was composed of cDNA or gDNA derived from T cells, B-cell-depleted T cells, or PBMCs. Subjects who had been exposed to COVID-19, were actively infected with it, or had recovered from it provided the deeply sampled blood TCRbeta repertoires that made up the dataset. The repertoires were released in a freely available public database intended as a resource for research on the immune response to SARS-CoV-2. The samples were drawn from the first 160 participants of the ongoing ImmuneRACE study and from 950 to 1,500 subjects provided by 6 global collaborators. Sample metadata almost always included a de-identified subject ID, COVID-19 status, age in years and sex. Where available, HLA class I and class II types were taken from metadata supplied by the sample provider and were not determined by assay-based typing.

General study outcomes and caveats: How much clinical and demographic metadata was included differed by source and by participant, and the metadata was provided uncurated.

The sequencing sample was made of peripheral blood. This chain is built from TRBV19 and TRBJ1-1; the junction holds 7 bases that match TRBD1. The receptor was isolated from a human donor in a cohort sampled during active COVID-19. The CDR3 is CASSLRQGNTEAFF. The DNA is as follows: TGTGCCAGTAGTCTGCGACAGGGGAACACTGAAGCTTTCTTT.